This entry concerns a single TCR beta chain. Its antigen is still unknown. One base away there is no much larger clone; base qualities are not given. These data are taken from a study of blood T cell repertoires in COVID-19 (dated by TCRdb to 2018 to 2021). Study-wide context: The collaborator samples originated in the United States, Italy and Spain and spanned the acute and convalescent phases of COVID-19. The material from the prospective study consisted of cDNA or gDNA derived from T cells, B-cell-depleted T cells, or PBMCs. Subjects who had been exposed to COVID-19, were actively infected with it, or had recovered from it provided the deeply sampled blood TCRbeta repertoires that made up the dataset. The repertoires were released in a freely available public database intended as a resource for research on the immune response to SARS-CoV-2. The samples were drawn from the first 160 participants of the ongoing ImmuneRACE study and from more than 1,000 subjects provided by 6 global collaborators. A de-identified subject ID, COVID-19 status, age in years and sex were almost always included in the sample metadata. Where HLA class I and class II types were available, the types were taken from metadata supplied by the sample provider, not from assay-based typing.

The CDR3 holds 15 amino acids from the cysteine to the phenylalanine. Kept here is only the CDR3 DNA, which spans 45 bases and is read in frame from base 1. As encoded in the germline V gene, CDR1 is SGDLS while CDR2 is YYNGEE. The germline ends are 13 bases apart after V is trimmed by 0 bases and J by 4 bases. In Seattle, one collaborating source enrolled patients while the infection was active and tracked those patients longitudinally over the course of disease. The collaborating institutions used their own protocols to collect whole blood in K2EDTA tubes. For TCRbeta analysis, collaborators shipped samples in one of three forms: frozen whole blood, isolated PBMCs, or DNA extracted from either of those sample types. The immunoSEQ Assay, a bias-controlled multiplex PCR, was used to amplify TCRbeta CDR3 regions from genomic DNA. On the authors' methods: The number of nucleated cells in each sample was estimated from the amplification of reference gene primers within the assay. To quantify the absolute abundance of each unique TCRbeta CDR3 rearrangement, sequence reads were collapsed and filtered. For each sample, productive Simpson clonality was calculated as the square root of Simpson's diversity index across productive rearrangements. TCRdb limited this immuneACCESS table to in-frame rearrangements with V and J called. A share of clones is missing; checked studies link under half to unresolved V genes, and the rest is unexplained. Clone size and V and J calls were adopted from that table, with D and trimming inferred from the DNA. This sample is represented by approximately 77,000 clones; 65% to 90% of them were singletons. The top ten hold 8.5% to 10% of the sample.

Points the paper makes about the study in general: The amount of clinical and demographic metadata varied by source and participant and was provided uncurated.

The sequence was obtained from a middle-aged man with COVID-19, enrolled during active disease. Input material: peripheral blood. This chain joins TRBV9 to TRBJ1-2; no D gene is confidently identified. Here is the DNA: TGTGCCAGCAGCGTAGACGAGGGCCCCTCCTATGGCTACACCTTC. It specifies CASSVDEGPSYGYTF.